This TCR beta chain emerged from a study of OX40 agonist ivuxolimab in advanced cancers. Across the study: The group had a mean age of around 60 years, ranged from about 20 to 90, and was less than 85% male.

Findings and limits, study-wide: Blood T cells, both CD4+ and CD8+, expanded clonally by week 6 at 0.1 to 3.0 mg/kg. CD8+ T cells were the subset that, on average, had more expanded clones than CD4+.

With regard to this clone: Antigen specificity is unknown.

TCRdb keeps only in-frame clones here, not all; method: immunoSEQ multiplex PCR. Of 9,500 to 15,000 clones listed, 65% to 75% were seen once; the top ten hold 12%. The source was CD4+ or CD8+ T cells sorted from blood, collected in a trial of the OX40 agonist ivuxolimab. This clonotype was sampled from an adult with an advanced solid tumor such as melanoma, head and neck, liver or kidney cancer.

The CDR3 region is CASSYSGGSQPQHF. As DNA, the CDR3 is TGTGCCAGCAGTTACTCAGGGGGATCTCAGCCCCAGCATTTT. The V and J genes are TRBV6-6 and TRBJ1-5, with D possibly being TRBD1 (6 bases). V lost 0 bases to trimming and J lost 6 bases, with 9 bases between them. Germline V CDR1 and CDR2: MNHNY, SVGAGI (reference sequence). The CDR3 is 14 residues long.